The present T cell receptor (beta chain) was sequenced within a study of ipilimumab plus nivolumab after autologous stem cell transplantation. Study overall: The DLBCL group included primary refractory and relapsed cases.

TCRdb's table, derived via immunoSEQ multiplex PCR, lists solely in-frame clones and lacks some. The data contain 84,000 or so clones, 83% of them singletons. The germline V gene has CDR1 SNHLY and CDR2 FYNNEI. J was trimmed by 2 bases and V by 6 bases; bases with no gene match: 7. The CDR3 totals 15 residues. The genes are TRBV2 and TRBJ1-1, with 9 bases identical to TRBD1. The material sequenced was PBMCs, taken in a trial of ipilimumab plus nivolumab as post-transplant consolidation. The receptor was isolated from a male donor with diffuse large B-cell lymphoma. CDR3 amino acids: CASRPGTGINTEAFF. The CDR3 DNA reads TGTGCCAGCAGACCCGGGACAGGGATAAACACTGAAGCTTTCTTT.